These 15 T cell receptor beta chains share one sample of origin, sequenced in a study of blood T cell repertoires in COVID-19. TCRdb's table, derived via immunoSEQ multiplex PCR, lists solely in-frame clones and lacks some. Of approximately 280,000 clones listed, 90% were seen once; the top ten hold 6% to 7%. Sequencing was carried out using peripheral blood. These receptors were collected from a woman in her twenties or thirties with COVID-19, enrolled during active disease.

The rearrangement links TRBV5-1 to TRBJ1-2; D is unclear. The length of the CDR3 is 13 residues. Germline CDR1 SGHRS, CDR2 YFSETQ. V dropped 0 bases and J dropped 8 bases, with 11 bases sitting between them. The CDR3 reads CASSLGTPGGYTF. In nucleotides, the CDR3 is TGCGCCAGCAGCTTGGGTACCCCGGGGGGCTACACCTTC.

The chain carries TRBV5-1 and TRBJ2-5; D remains unclear. CDR1 SGHRS and CDR2 YFSETQ come from the germline V gene. The CDR3 sequence is 12 residues long. Between the trimmed V and J ends, which lost 1 base and 5 bases, there was a span of 6 bases. Here the CDR3 DNA reads TGCGCCAGCAGCTTGTTCCAGGAGACCCAGTACTTC. This translates into CASSLFQETQYF. Supplemented by reference TRBV5-1 and TRBJ2-5, the full variable domain reads KAGVTQTPRYLIKTRGQQVTLSCSPISGHRSVSWYQQTPGQGLQFLFEYFSETQRNKGNFPGRFSGRQFSNSRSEMNVSTLELGDSALYLCASSLFQETQYFGPGTRLLVL.

This rearrangement joins TRBV19 to TRBJ2-1; 7 bases line up with TRBD2. This CDR3 has 16 amino acids. Per the germline V gene, CDR1 is LNHDA and CDR2 is SQIVND (reference sequence). The V gene end was trimmed by 7 bases and the J gene end by 0 bases; junction bases not matched to a gene: 9. CDR3 nucleotides: TGTGCCAGTATCGGGAGGCGAGGGAGCTCCTACAATGAGCAGTTCTTC. Translation: CASIGRRGSSYNEQFF.

The rearrangement links TRBV9 to TRBJ1-1; TRBD1 might be the D (5 bases). The CDR3 is 14 amino acids. V was clipped by 2 bases and J by 1 base, with 9 bases between them. Germline V gene data show CDR1 as SGDLS and CDR2 as YYNGEE. CDR3 protein: CASSVGGANTEAFF. DNA of the CDR3: TGTGCCAGCAGCGTGGGGGGTGCGAACACTGAAGCTTTCTTT.

V usage is TRBV5-6 and J usage is TRBJ1-1, with D possibly matching TRBD1 (6 bases). The germline CDR1 and CDR2 sequences are SGHDT and YYEEEE. Deletions cut 2 bases from V and 1 base from J, with 21 bases between. This CDR3 spans 18 amino acids. The CDR3 region has the DNA TGTGCCAGCAGCTTACAGGGTGCTGGGTTTTTCGCGAACACTGAAGCTTTCTTT. Translating gives CASSLQGAGFFANTEAFF.

This rearrangement joins TRBV6-5 to TRBJ2-1; tentative D call: TRBD1 (6 bases). Germline values: CDR1 MNHEY, CDR2 SVGAGI. The CDR3 length is 15 residues. V lost 6 bases and J lost 4, with 16 bases in between. The CDR3 region has the DNA TGTGCCAGCAGCCCGGGACACGGAGCTTACAATGAGCAGTTCTTC. Protein sequence: CASSPGHGAYNEQFF.

Note on this clone: Other nucleotide sequences in the sample specify the same CDR3. The chain carries TRBV5-1 and TRBJ1-1; TRBD1 might be the D (6 bases). The CDR3 is 13 amino acids. Trimming stripped 4 bases from V and 1 base from J, with 8 bases between. Germline CDR1 SGHRS, CDR2 YFSETQ. CDR3: CASSQGQNTEAFF. In DNA form, the CDR3 reads TGCGCCAGCAGCCAGGGACAGAACACTGAAGCTTTCTTT.

This rearrangement joins TRBV4-1 to TRBJ1-5; a possible D gene is TRBD1 (5 bases). Trimming removed 3 bases from V and 2 bases from J, with 8 bases in between. Germline assignment: CDR1 MGHRA and CDR2 YSYEKL. The CDR3 is 14 amino acids. CDR3 loop: CASSQGQGNQPQHF. CDR3 in DNA: TGCGCCAGCAGCCAGGGGCAGGGCAATCAGCCCCAGCATTTT.

V usage is TRBV10-3 and J usage is TRBJ2-7; D not certain. The CDR3 runs to 12 residues. Per the germline V gene, CDR1 is ENHRY and CDR2 is SYGVKD. V was trimmed by 6 bases and J by 7 bases, leaving 13 bases between them. CDR3 bases: TGTGCCATCAGAGATCCGGGTCGTGAGCAGTACTTC. Its translation: CAIRDPGREQYF.

CDR3 in DNA: TGTGCCAGCACACCTCGAGAGACAGGCTATGGCTACACCTTC. Protein product: CASTPRETGYGYTF. The V call is TRBV28, the J call TRBJ1-2; tentative D call: TRBD1 (6 bases). From germline, CDR1 is MDHEN and CDR2 SYDVKM. Deletions cut 7 bases from V and 4 bases from J, with 16 bases between. This CDR3 is built from 14 residues.

The chain employs TRBV29-1 and TRBJ1-4; TRBD1 aligns across 7 bases. Germline CDR1 is SQVTM and CDR2 is ANQGSEA. The CDR3 spans 14 residues. J gave up 8 bases and V 0 bases, and 6 bases lay outside the gene matches. CDR3 in amino acids: CSVEDEGAREKLFF. The CDR3 DNA is TGCAGCGTTGAAGACGAGGGGGCAAGAGAAAAACTGTTTTTT.

This clone showed up just once. V gene TRBV7-6 combines with J gene TRBJ2-1; D is perhaps TRBD1 (5 bases). Germline V gene data show CDR1 as SGHVS and CDR2 as FNYEAQ. The CDR3 is 16 amino acids. Trimming left V 3 bases short and J 0 bases short, with 12 bases between. CDR3 in DNA: TGTGCCAGCAGCTTCAGGGCCCACAGCTCCTACAATGAGCAGTTCTTC. Translated, it gives CASSFRAHSSYNEQFF.

V usage is TRBV6-5 and J usage is TRBJ1-5, with a possible D match to TRBD1 (6 bases). Looked up from germline, CDR1 is MNHEY and CDR2 is SVGAGI. The length of the CDR3 is 13 residues. V lost 5 bases, J lost 2 bases, and 7 bases lay in between. Here the CDR3 DNA reads TGTGCCAGCAGTCCAGGGGGCAATCAGCCCCAGCATTTT. It is translated as CASSPGGNQPQHF.

The rearrangement uses TRBV2 and TRBJ2-7; 10 bases match TRBD2. CDR1 SNHLY and CDR2 FYNNEI come from the germline V gene. The CDR3 spans 16 residues. The V gene end was trimmed by 6 bases and the J gene end by 0 bases; junction bases not matched to a gene: 8. The CDR3 nucleotides are TGTGCCAGCAGCAAGCAGGGACTAGCGCTCTCCTACGAGCAGTACTTC. Residues: CASSKQGLALSYEQYF.

The rearrangement uses TRBV5-1 and TRBJ2-5, with 12 bases identical to TRBD2. The germline gives CDR1 SGHRS, CDR2 YFSETQ. CDR3 length: 17 amino acids. After removal of 1 base from V and 5 bases from J, the junction contained 9 bases not matched to a gene. The CDR3 sequence: CASSLRLAGVLRETQYF. CDR3 nucleotide sequence: TGCGCCAGCAGCTTGCGACTAGCGGGAGTTTTAAGGGAGACCCAGTACTTC. The full variable domain, with the rest looked up from reference TRBV5-1 and TRBJ2-5, is KAGVTQTPRYLIKTRGQQVTLSCSPISGHRSVSWYQQTPGQGLQFLFEYFSETQRNKGNFPGRFSGRQFSNSRSEMNVSTLELGDSALYLCASSLRLAGVLRETQYFGPGTRLLVL.